A single sample is the source of the 21 T cell receptor beta chains below, sequenced in a study of shared clonotypes between healthy human individuals. The protocol was immunoSEQ multiplex PCR, while the TCRdb copy is restricted to in-frame clones and leaves out a portion. The sample carries millions of clones, approximately 90% recorded once. The specimen was naive CD4+ T cells sorted from blood. The subset denotes: CD45RA+ positively selected. Receptor source: a man between 18 and 35 years old in good health.

The gene calls are TRBV5-1 and TRBJ1-1, with D perhaps TRBD1 (6 bases). The germline V and J ends were trimmed by 1 base and 5 bases, with 12 bases remaining between them. This CDR3 has 14 amino acids. Germline-derived CDR1 and CDR2 are SGHRS and YFSETQ. Written as DNA, the CDR3 is TGCGCCAGCAGCTTGACAGGGCTTGGGACTGAAGCTTTCTTT. Its protein is CASSLTGLGTEAFF.

V and J are TRBV6-5 and TRBJ2-7; tentatively, D is TRBD1 or TRBD2 (5 bases each). CDR1 is MNHEY and CDR2 is SVGAGI in the germline V gene. Trimming left V 3 bases short and J 3 bases short, with 12 bases between. The length of the CDR3 is 14 residues. The CDR3 DNA follows: TGTGCCAGCAGTTATGGGACCGCAAACTACGAGCAGTACTTC. Translated, it gives CASSYGTANYEQYF.

The gene calls are TRBV15 and TRBJ1-3; 8 bases agree with TRBD1. CDR1 and CDR2 from the germline V gene are LNHNV and YYDKDF (reference sequence). CDR3 length: 17 residues. The junction had 7 bases not matched to a gene; V was cut back by 0 bases and J by 3 bases. In DNA, the CDR3 is TGTGCCACCAGCAGAGATCGTGGGACAGGAAATGGAAACACCATATATTTT. This codes for CATSRDRGTGNGNTIYF.

This sequence joins TRBV5-1 and TRBJ1-3; weak D call: TRBD1 (6 bases). The CDR3 loop spans 17 amino acids. The germline gives CDR1 SGHRS, CDR2 YFSETQ. V gave up 3 bases and J gave up 0 bases, with 16 bases separating them. CDR3 amino acids: CASSSLTGHTSGNTIYF. The CDR3 DNA reads as TGCGCCAGCAGCTCCCTGACAGGCCATACCTCTGGAAACACCATATATTTT.

J is TRBJ2-1 and V is TRBV6-5, with D perhaps matching TRBD2 (5 bases). Per the germline V gene, CDR1 is MNHEY and CDR2 is SVGAGI. The germline V and J ends were trimmed by 7 bases and 8 bases, with 9 bases remaining between them. The CDR3 totals 11 residues. The DNA for the CDR3 is TGTGCCAGCACCCGGCGGGATGAGCAGTTCTTC. Protein product: CASTRRDEQFF.

V gene TRBV7-2 combines with J gene TRBJ2-3; D remains unclear. Trimming took off 5 bases at V and 6 bases at J, with 9 bases between the two ends. The CDR3 sequence is 12 residues long. Germline V gives CDR1 SGHTA, CDR2 FQGNSA. The CDR3 spells CASSHAGDTQYF. The CDR3 nucleotides are TGTGCCAGCAGCCACGCCGGGGATACGCAGTATTTT.

V and J are TRBV9 and TRBJ2-3; D might be TRBD2 (5 bases). CDR3 length: 13 amino acids. With 3 bases removed from V and 5 bases from J, the gap between germline ends came to 10 bases. Per germline, CDR1 SGDLS and CDR2 YYNGEE. The CDR3 DNA reads TGTGCCAGCAGCGCGGGGTACGTAGATACGCAGTATTTT. Encoded protein: CASSAGYVDTQYF.

CDR3 in amino acids: CASKLQDRLSSYEQYF. CDR3 sequence (DNA): TGTGCCAGCAAGCTCCAAGACAGACTGAGCTCCTACGAGCAGTACTTC. The rearrangement links TRBV7-3 to TRBJ2-7; D is perhaps TRBD1 (5 bases). Germline V CDR1 and CDR2: SGHTA, FQGTGA. Deletions cut 7 bases from V and 0 bases from J, with 19 bases between. The length of the CDR3 is 16 residues.

The chain uses TRBV5-6 and TRBJ1-2; TRBD1 aligns across 9 bases. V gave up 4 bases and J gave up 3 bases; unmatched junction bases: 13. The length of the CDR3 is 17 residues. Germline V gene sequence: CDR1 SGHDT, CDR2 YYEEEE. Here the CDR3 DNA reads TGTGCCAGCAGCCCTCCTAGGACAGGGGTTCTTTACTATGGCTACACCTTC. As protein: CASSPPRTGVLYYGYTF.

This clone came up a few times. Additional DNA sequences in this sample encode the identical CDR3. This sequence joins TRBV5-1 and TRBJ2-2; no definite D call. V was trimmed by 0 bases and J by 6 bases, leaving 3 bases between them. Germline values: CDR1 SGHRS, CDR2 YFSETQ. There are 12 residues in the CDR3. CDR3 DNA: TGCGCCAGCAGCTTGGGAGCCGGGGAGCTGTTTTTT. The encoded protein is CASSLGAGELFF.

A word on this clone: This specimen includes other DNA sequences encoding the same CDR3. The V call is TRBV30, the J call TRBJ2-5; TRBD2 might be the D (6 bases). Trimming took off 0 bases at V and 5 bases at J, with 7 bases between the two ends. CDR1 is GTSNPN and CDR2 is SVGIG in the germline V gene (reference sequence). The CDR3 is made up of 12 amino acids. The CDR3 region is CAWSVRGETQYF. Here the CDR3 DNA reads TGTGCCTGGAGTGTACGGGGGGAGACCCAGTACTTC.

This chain joins TRBV18 and TRBJ2-6; D not resolved. Between the trimmed V and J ends, which lost 3 bases and 1 base, there was a span of 16 bases. CDR1 is KGHSH and CDR2 is LQKENI in the germline V gene. The CDR3 length is 18 residues. The CDR3 nucleotides read TGTGCCAGCTCACCTGACCGAGCTGGATTTTCTGGGGCCAACGTCCTGACTTTC. Its protein is CASSPDRAGFSGANVLTF.

This chain joins TRBV9 and TRBJ2-7, with TRBD1 identical over 7 bases. The V gene end was trimmed by 4 bases and the J gene end by 3 bases; junction bases not matched to a gene: 10. The germline CDR1 and CDR2 sequences are SGDLS and YYNGEE. The length of the CDR3 is 15 residues. CDR3 bases: TGTGCCAGCAGCCCTGATGGACAGGCCATCTACGAGCAGTACTTC. Its protein is CASSPDGQAIYEQYF.

The rearrangement links TRBV7-3 to TRBJ2-4; 9 bases match TRBD1. The CDR3 extends over 17 amino acids. Looked up from germline, CDR1 is SGHTA and CDR2 is FQGTGA. After removal of 0 bases from V and 1 base from J, the junction contained 4 bases not matched to a gene. The CDR3, as DNA: TGTGCCAGCAGCTTAACGGGGACAGGGATGGCCAAAAACATTCAGTACTTC. This translates into CASSLTGTGMAKNIQYF.

This clone has more than one count but fewer than ten. This chain links TRBV7-3 with TRBJ2-5; 8 bases align to TRBD1. With 5 bases clipped from V and 2 bases from J, the junction kept 4 bases outside the gene matches. This CDR3 region has 14 residues. Germline loops: CDR1 SGHTA, CDR2 FQGTGA. CDR3 sequence: CASSTRQGQETQYF. The CDR3 nucleotides are TGTGCCAGCAGCACGCGACAGGGGCAAGAGACCCAGTACTTC.

The genes are TRBV30 and TRBJ1-2; no firm D call. Per germline, CDR1 GTSNPN and CDR2 SVGIG (reference sequence). Trimming cost V 0 bases and J 2 bases, with 7 bases left between them. The CDR3 spans 13 residues. CDR3 bases: TGTGCCTGGAGTGTTAATTGGAACTATGGCTACACCTTC. This sequence encodes CAWSVNWNYGYTF.

This chain links TRBV5-1 with TRBJ2-7; weak D call: TRBD1 (6 bases). Trimming left V 4 bases short and J 4 bases short, with 18 bases between. The CDR3 is 15 amino acids. CDR1 is SGHRS and CDR2 is YFSETQ in the germline V gene. The CDR3 sequence is CASSPSGQGLYEQYF. DNA for the CDR3: TGCGCCAGCAGCCCCTCGGGACAAGGGCTTTACGAGCAGTACTTC.

J is TRBJ2-5 and V is TRBV5-1; no clear D. The germline gives CDR1 SGHRS, CDR2 YFSETQ. The CDR3 runs 14 residues. Between the trimmed V and J ends, which lost 5 bases and 5 bases, there was a span of 16 bases. The CDR3: CASSSQLLGETQYF. As DNA, the CDR3 is TGCGCCAGCAGTTCCCAGCTCCTGGGGGAGACCCAGTACTTC.

The chain employs TRBV5-1 and TRBJ2-5; D not certain. Germline assignment: CDR1 SGHRS and CDR2 YFSETQ. The V end was cut by 2 bases, the J end by 0 bases, with 11 bases between. The CDR3 has 15 amino acids. The CDR3 coding sequence is TGCGCCAGCAGCTTCGGCTCCAAGTACCAAGAGACCCAGTACTTC. Residues: CASSFGSKYQETQYF. The entire variable domain, with the rest obtained from reference TRBV5-1 and TRBJ2-5, is as follows: KAGVTQTPRYLIKTRGQQVTLSCSPISGHRSVSWYQQTPGQGLQFLFEYFSETQRNKGNFPGRFSGRQFSNSRSEMNVSTLELGDSALYLCASSFGSKYQETQYFGPGTRLLVL.

The J gene is TRBJ2-2, the V gene TRBV11-2; TRBD2 might be the D (6 bases). There are 14 residues in the CDR3. The V gene's germline CDR1 is SGHAT and CDR2 FQNNGV. Trimming stripped 7 bases from V and 2 bases from J, with 11 bases between. The chain's CDR3 is CASTGTLNTGELFF. The CDR3 DNA is TGTGCCAGCACCGGGACTTTAAACACCGGGGAGCTGTTTTTT.

Only one count was recorded for this clone. The rearrangement links TRBV28 to TRBJ1-1; 7 nucleotides match TRBD1. The CDR3 contains 15 residues. The ends lost 5 bases at V and 0 bases at J; junction bases unmatched: 6. Germline assignment: CDR1 MDHEN and CDR2 SYDVKM. The DNA for the CDR3 is TGTGCCAGCAGTATAACCGGGACAGTGAACACTGAAGCTTTCTTT. Its translation: CASSITGTVNTEAFF.